This T cell receptor beta chain was profiled in a study of blood T cell repertoires in COVID-19. Authors' data handling: It was from reference gene primer amplification that nucleated cell counts were estimated. Method: immunoSEQ multiplex PCR; TCRdb's copy keeps in-frame clones and lacks some. That table gives V, J and clone size, and the DNA gave D and trimming. The sample has about 250,000 clones; about 86% are singletons. Germline lookup yields CDR1 MRHNA and CDR2 SNTAGT. The CDR3 covers 15 residues. V dropped 2 bases and J dropped 4 bases, with 13 bases sitting between them. The J gene is TRBJ2-3, the V gene TRBV6-4; D is uncertain. This TCR derives from an elderly man with acute or convalescent COVID-19. Sequencing input: peripheral blood. CDR3 protein: CASSDAPRSPDTQYF. In DNA, the CDR3 is TGTGCCAGCAGTGACGCTCCGAGGAGCCCAGATACGCAGTATTTT.